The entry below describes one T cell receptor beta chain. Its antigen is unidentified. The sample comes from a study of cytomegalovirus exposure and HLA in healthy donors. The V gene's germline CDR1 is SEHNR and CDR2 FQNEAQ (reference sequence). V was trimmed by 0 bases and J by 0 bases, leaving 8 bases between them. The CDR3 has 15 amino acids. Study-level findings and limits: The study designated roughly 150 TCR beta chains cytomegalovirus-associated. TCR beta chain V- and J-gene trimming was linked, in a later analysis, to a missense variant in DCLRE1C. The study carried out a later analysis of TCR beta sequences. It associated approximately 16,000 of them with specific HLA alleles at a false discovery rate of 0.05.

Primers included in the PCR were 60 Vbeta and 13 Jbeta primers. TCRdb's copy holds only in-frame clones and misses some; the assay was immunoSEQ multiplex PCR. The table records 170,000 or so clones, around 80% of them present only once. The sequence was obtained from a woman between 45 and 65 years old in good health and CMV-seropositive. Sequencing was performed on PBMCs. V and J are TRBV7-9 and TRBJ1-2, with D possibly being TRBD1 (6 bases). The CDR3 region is CASSLATGSNYGYTF. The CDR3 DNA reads TGTGCCAGCAGCTTAGCGACAGGTTCTAACTATGGCTACACCTTC.